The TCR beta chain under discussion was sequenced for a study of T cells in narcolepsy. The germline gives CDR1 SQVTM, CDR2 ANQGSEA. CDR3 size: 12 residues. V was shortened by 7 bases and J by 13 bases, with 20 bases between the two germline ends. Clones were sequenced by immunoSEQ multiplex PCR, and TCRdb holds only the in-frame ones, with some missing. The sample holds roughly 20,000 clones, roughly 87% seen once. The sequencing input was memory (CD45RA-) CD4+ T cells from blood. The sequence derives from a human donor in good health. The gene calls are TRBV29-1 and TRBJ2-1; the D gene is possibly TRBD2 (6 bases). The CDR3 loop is CSATRDSGSQFF. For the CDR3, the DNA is TGCAGCGCGACCCGGGACTCCGGTTCCCAGTTCTTC.